The 2 T cell receptor beta chains reported below all come from one sample, sequenced in a study of blood T cells in healthy people across ages. A second PCR, run for about 6 to 11 cycles, used a sample-barcoded 5' primer plus a J-beta primer mix. Via MiXCR, TCRdb re-called the 5' RACE reads, giving one row per CDR3 protein. The sample has just over 800,000 distinct CDR3 sequences; about 59% are singletons. The sample comprised blood. The source of these receptors is a man aged 30 to 39 in good health.

The chain is built from TRBV6-5 and TRBJ2-5; D gene unclear. Germline V lookup: CDR1 MNHEY, CDR2 SVGAGI. CDR3 length equals 13 residues. The germline V and J ends were trimmed by 2 bases and 4 bases, with 8 bases remaining between them. The CDR3 DNA sequence: TGTGCCAGCAGTTACGGCCCGGGAGAGACCCAGTACTTC. Protein product: CASSYGPGETQYF.

V gene TRBV20-1 combines with J gene TRBJ2-1; D might be TRBD1 or TRBD2, each matching 5 bases. CDR3 size: 15 residues. The germline gives CDR1 DFQATT, CDR2 SNEGSKA (reference sequence). The V end lost 1 base, the J end lost 12 bases, and 22 bases lay between the germline ends. The CDR3 sequence: CSARATGTGIGGQFF. The DNA of the CDR3 is TGCAGTGCTAGAGCTACCGGGACCGGGATTGGGGGGCAGTTCTTC.